This TCR beta chain appears in the sequencing data of a study of beta chain features in type 1 diabetes. Since all of the isolated RNA was reverse transcribed, expressed TCRB transcripts were what got sequenced. The table came from immunoSEQ multiplex PCR; TCRdb's copy has only in-frame clones and leaves some out. In the table there are 350,000 or so clones, around a fifth of which are singletons. Germline CDR1 and CDR2: SSHAT and FNYEAQ (reference sequence). The CDR3 contains 13 residues. The clonotype originates from a young woman in good health. The sample consisted of naive CD4+ T cells from blood. The J gene is TRBJ2-2, the V gene TRBV7-7, with D perhaps TRBD1 (7 bases). CDR3 residues: CASGVQGGGELFF. CDR3 sequence (DNA): TGTGCTAGCGGCGTCCAGGGGGGCGGGGAGCTGTTTTTT.